This record covers a single T cell receptor (beta chain). This entry is derived from a study of blood T cell repertoires in COVID-19. About the research overall: The analysed material was cDNA or gDNA that came from T cells, B-cell-depleted T cells, or PBMCs.

Authors' methods: The authors estimated nucleated cell counts from reference gene primer amplification. Sequencing used immunoSEQ multiplex PCR; TCRdb keeps in-frame clones, though not all of them. D and trimming were read from the DNA, whereas the V and J calls and clone size are those reported in that table. The profile shows 250,000 or so clones, about 82% of them singletons. The germline V and J ends were trimmed by 7 bases and 7 bases, with 19 bases remaining between them. Per germline, CDR1 MNHEY and CDR2 SVGAGI. The CDR3 consists of 15 residues. Source material: peripheral blood. The rearrangement joins TRBV6-5 to TRBJ1-4, with D possibly being TRBD1 (5 bases). The origin of this receptor is a man older than 75 with acute or convalescent COVID-19. CDR3 in DNA: TGTGCCAGCACTCCTTCGTCCCAGGGAGGTGAAAAACTGTTTTTT. It translates to CASTPSSQGGEKLFF.